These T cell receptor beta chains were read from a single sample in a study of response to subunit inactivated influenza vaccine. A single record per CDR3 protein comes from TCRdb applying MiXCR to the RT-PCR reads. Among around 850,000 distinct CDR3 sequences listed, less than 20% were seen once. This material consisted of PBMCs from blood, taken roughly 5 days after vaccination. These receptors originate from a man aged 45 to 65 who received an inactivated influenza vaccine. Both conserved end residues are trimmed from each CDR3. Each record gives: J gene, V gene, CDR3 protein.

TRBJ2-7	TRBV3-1	ASSQDERGSYEQY
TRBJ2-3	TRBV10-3	AIKRESTDTQY
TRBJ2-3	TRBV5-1	ASRSTFRYTQY
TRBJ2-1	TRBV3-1	ASSHQQGISYNEQF
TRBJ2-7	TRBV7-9	ASSSFTSGRAREQY
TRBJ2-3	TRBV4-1	ASSQGEQGGRTDTQY
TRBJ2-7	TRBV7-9	ASSLVLQGVDEQY
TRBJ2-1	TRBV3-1	ASSQGTRRGGWF
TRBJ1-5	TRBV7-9	ASSLGAVLSNQPQH
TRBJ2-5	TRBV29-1	SVLLSETQY
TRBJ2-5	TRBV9	ASSVGGNDGTQY
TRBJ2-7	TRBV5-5	ASSPWPGLTYEQY
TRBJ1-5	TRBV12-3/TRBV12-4	ASSSSLTGRVDQPQH
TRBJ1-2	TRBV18	ASSPTRGGNYGYT
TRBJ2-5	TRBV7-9	ASRPDDIQETQY
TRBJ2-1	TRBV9	ASSVDKRDKQF
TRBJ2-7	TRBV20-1	SAISPPVAGGLLRSSYEQY
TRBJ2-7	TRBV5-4	ASSHQRGDYEQY
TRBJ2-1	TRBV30	AWSLQGNEQF
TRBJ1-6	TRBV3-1	ASRGHGNNSPLH
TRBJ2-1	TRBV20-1	SAIGAGPSSYNEQF
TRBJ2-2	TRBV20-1	SARGGAANTGELF
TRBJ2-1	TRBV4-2	ASSQDMGRTNEQF
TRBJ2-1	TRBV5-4	ASSFSSALGNEQF
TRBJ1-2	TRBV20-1	SATDRADYGYT
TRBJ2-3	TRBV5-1	ASSAGLRGTTDTQY
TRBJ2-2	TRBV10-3	AISEKSATNTGELF
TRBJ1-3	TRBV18	ASSLQGTGNSGNTIY
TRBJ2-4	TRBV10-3	AISANSGQGDAKNIQY
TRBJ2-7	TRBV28	ASSFGGAEQY
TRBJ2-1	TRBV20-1	SARGTSGGNEQF
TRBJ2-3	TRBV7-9	ASSSQGLRRSTDTQY
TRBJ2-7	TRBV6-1	ASTPGLASYEQY
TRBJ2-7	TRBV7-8	ASSLAGLVGGRD
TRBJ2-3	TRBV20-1	SAMGQGAGDTQY
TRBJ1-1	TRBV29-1	SVAPDRVYTEAF
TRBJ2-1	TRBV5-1	ASSPESSYNEQF
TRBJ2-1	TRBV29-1	SVDDTYNEQF
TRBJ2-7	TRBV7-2	ASSSGNYEQY
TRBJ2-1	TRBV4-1	ASSRMTSESSYNEQF
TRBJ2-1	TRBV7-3	ASSLIGSGFYNEQF
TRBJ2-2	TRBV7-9	ASSLANPGELF
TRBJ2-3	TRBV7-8	ASSLAGQGGGDTQY
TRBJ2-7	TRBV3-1	ASSQVIYEQY
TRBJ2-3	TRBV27	ASSALVSAGTDTQY
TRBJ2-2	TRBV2	ASRLTGTLLGELF
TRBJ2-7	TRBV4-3	ASSLGGGGREQY
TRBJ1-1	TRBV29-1	SGARDRGTEAF
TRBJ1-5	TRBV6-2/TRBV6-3	ASRDSNQPQH
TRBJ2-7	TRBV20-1	SAPKNVNSYEQY
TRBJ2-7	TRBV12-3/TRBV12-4	ACRASGSYEQY
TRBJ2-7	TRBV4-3	ASSQATGNGYEQY
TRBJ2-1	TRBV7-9	ASSTSLASGRANEQF
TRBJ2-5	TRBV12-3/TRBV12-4	ASSFSGDTQETQY
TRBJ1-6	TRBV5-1	ASSGQGARLH
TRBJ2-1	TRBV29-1	SVGQGVVNEQF
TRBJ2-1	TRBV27	ASSSLGHNEQF
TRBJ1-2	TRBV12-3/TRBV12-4	ASSSQGSGYT
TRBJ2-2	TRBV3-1	ASSQDIVEGAVEYTGELF
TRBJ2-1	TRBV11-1	ASSLVGLAEWISYNEQF